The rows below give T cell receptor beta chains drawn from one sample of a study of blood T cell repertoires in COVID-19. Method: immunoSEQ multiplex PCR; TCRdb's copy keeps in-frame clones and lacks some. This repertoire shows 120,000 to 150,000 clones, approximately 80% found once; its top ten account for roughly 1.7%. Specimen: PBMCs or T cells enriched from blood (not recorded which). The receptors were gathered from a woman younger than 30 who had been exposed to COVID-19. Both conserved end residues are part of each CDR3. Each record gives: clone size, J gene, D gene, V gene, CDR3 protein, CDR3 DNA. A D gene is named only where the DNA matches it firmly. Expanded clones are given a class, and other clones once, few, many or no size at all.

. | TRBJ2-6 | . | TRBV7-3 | CASSPRSGGANVLTF | TGTGCCAGCAGCCCGCGGAGTGGAGGGGCCAACGTCCTGACTTTC
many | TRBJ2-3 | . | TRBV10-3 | CAIRSGTGDTQYF | TGTGCCATCAGAAGCGGGACAGGAGATACGCAGTATTTT
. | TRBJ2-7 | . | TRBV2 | CASIGLGSYEQYF | TGTGCCAGCATTGGACTCGGCTCCTACGAGCAGTACTTC
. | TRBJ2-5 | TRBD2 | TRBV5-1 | CASSLGASGIQETQYF | TGCGCCAGCAGCCTAGGGGCTAGCGGGATTCAAGAGACCCAGTACTTC
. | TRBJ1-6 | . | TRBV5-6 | CASSFGLNNSPLHF | TGTGCCAGCAGCTTCGGACTGAATAATTCACCCCTCCACTTT
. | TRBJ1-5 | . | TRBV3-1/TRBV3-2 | CASSQTTGLSNQPQHF | TGTGCCAGCAGCCAAACAACAGGGCTGAGCAATCAGCCCCAGCATTTT
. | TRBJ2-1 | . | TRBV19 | CASSPFSGGPYNEQFF | TGTGCCAGTAGTCCCTTTTCAGGGGGGCCCTACAATGAGCAGTTCTTC
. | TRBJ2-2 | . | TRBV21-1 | CASSKALTGSGELFF | TGTGCCAGCAGCAAAGCGCTGACGGGGAGCGGGGAGCTGTTTTTT
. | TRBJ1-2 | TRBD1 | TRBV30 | CAWSPPGQGASGYTF | TGTGCCTGGAGTCCTCCGGGACAGGGGGCCTCTGGCTACACCTTC
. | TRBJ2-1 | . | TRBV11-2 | CASSPGTHNEQFF | TGTGCCAGCAGCCCTGGGACTCACAATGAGCAGTTCTTC
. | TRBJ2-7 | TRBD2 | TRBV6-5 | CASSYSHGRAYEQYF | TGTGCCAGCAGTTACTCCCACGGGAGGGCTTACGAGCAGTACTTC
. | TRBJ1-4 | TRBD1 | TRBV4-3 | CASSQDLDREVGEKLFF | TGCGCCAGCAGCCAAGATCTCGACAGGGAAGTAGGTGAAAAACTGTTTTTT
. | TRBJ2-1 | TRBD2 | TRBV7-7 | CASSPRLARYNEQFF | TGTGCCAGCAGCCCCAGACTAGCGCGGTACAATGAGCAGTTCTTC
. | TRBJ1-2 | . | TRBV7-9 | CASSRRPDYGYTF | TGTGCCAGCAGCCGTCGCCCGGACTATGGCTACACCTTC
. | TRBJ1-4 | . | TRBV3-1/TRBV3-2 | CASSQVKDRPNEKLFF | TGTGCCAGCAGCCAAGTAAAAGACAGGCCGAATGAAAAACTGTTTTTT
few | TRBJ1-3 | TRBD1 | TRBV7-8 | CASSPRTGGNTIYF | TGTGCCAGCAGCCCACGGACAGGAGGAAACACCATATATTTT
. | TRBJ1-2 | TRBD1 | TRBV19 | CASGTGWGYTF | TGTGCCAGCGGGACAGGGTGGGGCTACACCTTC
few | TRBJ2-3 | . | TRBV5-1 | CASSPGGHLTDTQYF | TGCGCCAGCAGCCCGGGGGGACATCTCACAGATACGCAGTATTTT
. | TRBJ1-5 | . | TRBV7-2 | CASSLDRSSQPQHF | TGTGCCAGCAGCCTTGACAGGTCCAGTCAGCCCCAGCATTTT
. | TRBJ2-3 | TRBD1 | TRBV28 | CASNQGATDTQYF | TGTGCCAGCAATCAGGGGGCTACAGATACGCAGTATTTT
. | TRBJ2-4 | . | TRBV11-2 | CASSALSPSLAKNIQYF | TGTGCCAGCAGCGCCCTATCCCCTTCGCTAGCCAAAAACATTCAGTACTTC
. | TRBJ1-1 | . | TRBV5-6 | CASSLRGTEAFF | TGTGCCAGCAGCCTGAGAGGAACTGAAGCTTTCTTT